The 20 T cell receptor beta chains reported below all come from one sample, sequenced in a study of T-cell memory formation after mild COVID-19. MiXCR, applied by TCRdb to the 5' RACE reads, yields one record per CDR3 protein. The sample lists around 300,000 distinct CDR3 sequences; roughly an eighth were seen once. Sequenced input: PBMCs or a T cell subset sorted from them (not recorded which). All receptors come from a man between 18 and 35 years old who had mild COVID-19 (a few samples of this study predate the infection). Cell type and time point are not known.

This clonotype was picked up many times. This chain links TRBV7-3 with TRBJ2-1; D is possibly TRBD1 (6 bases). The CDR3 covers 16 residues. Germline CDR1 is SGHTA and CDR2 is FQGTGA. Trimming removed 0 bases from V and 0 bases from J, with 9 bases in between. The CDR3 here is CASSLTRTVSYNEQFF. The DNA of the CDR3 is TGTGCCAGCAGCTTAACCCGGACAGTCTCCTACAATGAGCAGTTCTTC.

V and J are TRBV5-4 and TRBJ1-2; no definite D call. V shed 4 bases and J shed 4 bases, with 17 bases lying between them. This CDR3 contains 15 residues. Germline V CDR1 and CDR2: SGHNT, YYREEE (reference sequence). The CDR3 protein is CASSPSTLTAYGYTF. Written as DNA, the CDR3 is TGTGCCAGCAGCCCCTCCACTCTAACGGCCTATGGCTACACCTTC.

The V call is TRBV9, the J call TRBJ2-3; no firm D call. CDR1 is SGDLS and CDR2 is YYNGEE in the germline V gene. The CDR3 loop spans 14 amino acids. Trimming left V 1 base short and J 3 bases short, with 9 bases between. The CDR3 here is CASSVQTRTDTQYF. The CDR3 nucleotides are TGTGCCAGCAGCGTACAGACGAGAACAGATACGCAGTATTTT.

V is TRBV7-2 and J is TRBJ1-5; 10 nucleotides line up with TRBD1. Trimming at V came to 5 bases and at J to 0 bases, leaving 16 bases not matched to a gene. CDR3 length equals 20 residues. Germline values: CDR1 SGHTA, CDR2 FQGNSA. In nucleotides, the CDR3 is TGTGCCAGCAGCCCGCGACAGGGGGCATCAAGTTTGTATAGCAATCAGCCCCAGCATTTT. Protein product: CASSPRQGASSLYSNQPQHF.

This clonotype turned up a few times. V is TRBV12-3 or TRBV12-4 and J is TRBJ1-5; maybe TRBD1 (5 bases). The CDR3 spans 13 residues. V lost 3 bases and J 7 bases, leaving 10 bases between the germline ends. The CDR3 loop reads CASSFKGNQPQHF. For the CDR3, the DNA is TGTGCCAGCAGTTTCAAGGGGAACCAGCCCCAGCATTTT.

CDR3 residues: CASSLVRDQPQHF. CDR3 DNA: TGTGCCAGCAGCTTAGTTAGGGATCAGCCCCAGCATTTT. The chain has TRBV7-2 and TRBJ1-5; no clear D. CDR3 size: 13 residues. V shed 1 base and J shed 5 bases, with 6 bases lying between them. CDR1 is SGHTA and CDR2 is FQGNSA in the germline V gene.

V gene TRBV5-1 combines with J gene TRBJ2-3; 8 bases align to TRBD2. V was clipped by 6 bases and J by 6 bases; unmatched bases: 12. The CDR3 loop spans 15 amino acids. Germline CDR1 SGHRS, CDR2 YFSETQ. Here the CDR3 reads CASTLGAGGWDTQYF. The CDR3 DNA sequence: TGCGCCAGCACCCTGGGCGCGGGGGGTTGGGATACGCAGTATTTT.

This clonotype has just a few counts. The genes are TRBV6-6 and TRBJ2-3; 10 bases agree with TRBD1. Losses at the gene ends were 3 bases for V and 4 bases for J; bases not matched to a gene: 16. This CDR3 region has 19 residues. CDR1 MNHNY and CDR2 SVGAGI come from the germline V gene (reference sequence). This chain's CDR3 is CASSYPLTGTGVVADTQYF. The DNA for the CDR3 is TGTGCCAGCAGTTATCCTCTTACCGGGACAGGGGTTGTGGCAGATACGCAGTATTTT.

This clonotype was counted at least ten times. V gene TRBV6-5 combines with J gene TRBJ2-7; D ambiguous. Germline CDR1 is MNHEY and CDR2 is SVGAGI. The CDR3 runs to 14 residues. The V end lost 3 bases, the J end lost 3 bases, and 12 bases lay between the germline ends. CDR3 nucleotides: TGTGCCAGCAGTTATGATGGGGTAGGCTACGAGCAGTACTTC. It translates to CASSYDGVGYEQYF.

CDR3 in amino acids: CASGTGGTYEQYV. In nucleotides, the CDR3 is TGTGCCAGCGGGACAGGGGGCACCTACGAGCAGTACGTC. J is TRBJ2-7 and V is TRBV27; 12 bases map to TRBD1. V was clipped by 8 bases and J by 2 bases; unmatched bases: 1. Germline V CDR1 and CDR2: MNHEY, SMNVEV (reference sequence). This CDR3 spans 13 amino acids.

This clonotype has a handful of counts. The chain has TRBV9 and TRBJ2-1; D is uncertain. This CDR3 spans 13 amino acids. Germline CDR1 and CDR2: SGDLS and YYNGEE. The V and J ends lost 0 bases and 10 bases respectively, with 11 bases between them. Written as DNA, the CDR3 is TGTGCCAGCAGCGTAGCTGAAAATCAGGAGCAGTTCTTC. Amino acids: CASSVAENQEQFF.

This clonotype was counted at least ten times. The chain employs TRBV28 and TRBJ1-5; a possible D gene is TRBD1 (5 bases). Germline V gene lookup returns CDR1 MDHEN and CDR2 SYDVKM. Trimming removed 5 bases at V and 4 bases at J, with 12 bases between. The CDR3 has 14 residues. The CDR3 DNA sequence: TGTGCCAGCAGTCTTTTATCAGGGAATCAGCCCCAGCATTTT. Its translation: CASSLLSGNQPQHF.

This clonotype was counted between two and nine times. The chain combines TRBV10-3 with TRBJ2-3; 10 bases map to TRBD1. V lost 4 bases to trimming and J lost 2 bases; unmatched junction nucleotides: 12. The CDR3 is 18 amino acids. Germline V gene data show CDR1 as ENHRY and CDR2 as SYGVKD. CDR3 DNA sequence: TGTGCCATCAGTGTCAGAGGCCAGACAGGGGGCTACACAGATACGCAGTATTTT. Translation gives CAISVRGQTGGYTDTQYF.

There are a few counts of this clonotype. The chain uses TRBV20-1 and TRBJ2-5; no clear D gene. CDR3 size: 11 residues. Germline lookup yields CDR1 DFQATT and CDR2 SNEGSKA (reference sequence). Trimming stripped 4 bases from V and 7 bases from J, with 10 bases between. This CDR3 is CSATLVGTQYF. The CDR3 bases are TGCAGTGCTACCCTAGTAGGGACCCAGTACTTC.

The V call is TRBV20-1, the J call TRBJ1-2; a possible D gene is TRBD1 (5 bases). CDR3 length equals 12 residues. The V gene's germline CDR1 is DFQATT and CDR2 SNEGSKA (reference sequence). V was shortened by 6 bases and J by 6 bases, with 14 bases between the two germline ends. The CDR3 sequence is CSADNLGDGYTF. The CDR3 bases are TGCAGTGCAGACAACCTGGGGGATGGCTACACCTTC.

This clonotype showed up just a few times. The rearrangement joins TRBV4-3 to TRBJ1-4, with 7 positions matching TRBD1. Germline V gene lookup returns CDR1 LGHNA and CDR2 YSLEER. The trim removed 4 bases at V and 8 bases at J, leaving 10 bases unmatched. This CDR3 has 15 residues. The CDR3 DNA reads as TGCGCCAGCAGCCGCGCCAGGGGGGTTGGAGAAAAACTGTTTTTT. The encoded protein is CASSRARGVGEKLFF.

The chain links TRBV27 to TRBJ1-2, with TRBD1 as a possible D gene (5 bases). Trimming took 6 bases from V and 2 from J, leaving 13 bases between them. CDR1 is MNHEY and CDR2 is SMNVEV in the germline V gene (reference sequence). This CDR3 has 14 residues. The DNA of the CDR3 is TGTGCCAGCAGCCCCCGATCAGGGAACTATGGCTACACCTTC. It encodes CASSPRSGNYGYTF.

The chain combines TRBV9 with TRBJ1-1; D not certain. The germline V and J ends were trimmed by 7 bases and 1 base, with 8 bases remaining between them. Germline V gene data show CDR1 as SGDLS and CDR2 as YYNGEE. The CDR3 runs 12 residues. CDR3 loop: CASRGANTEAFF. In DNA form, the CDR3 reads TGTGCCAGCCGGGGAGCGAACACTGAAGCTTTCTTT.

This clonotype appeared many times. The V gene is TRBV5-1, the J gene TRBJ1-1; unclear D gene. This CDR3 has 15 residues. The germline V and J ends were trimmed by 3 bases and 4 bases, with 16 bases remaining between them. CDR1 and CDR2 from the germline V gene are SGHRS and YFSETQ. DNA of the CDR3: TGCGCCAGCAGCTATTTCGGGGAGGTGGGCACTGAAGCTTTCTTT. Translation: CASSYFGEVGTEAFF.

This chain uses TRBV7-2 with TRBJ2-2; D gene unclear. Trimming left V 5 bases short and J 5 bases short, with 12 bases between. Germline V CDR1 and CDR2: SGHTA, FQGNSA. The CDR3 is 14 residues long. CDR3 loop: CASSPSWVTGELFF. The CDR3 DNA reads as TGTGCCAGCAGCCCCTCGTGGGTAACCGGGGAGCTGTTTTTT.